The 16 T cell receptor beta chains below all came from one sample that was sequenced in a study of T cell responses to AZD1222 COVID-19 vaccine. Some clones are missing from TCRdb's copy, which holds only in-frame ones; the method was immunoSEQ multiplex PCR. The data show fewer than 90,000 clones, with about 86% seen just once and 5.6% held by the top ten. Sequenced here: peripheral blood, sampled 28 days after the second AZD1222 dose. Source of these receptors: an adult who received the AZD1222 COVID-19 vaccine.

The chain joins TRBV11-2 to TRBJ1-4; 7 bases line up with TRBD1. V shed 2 bases, J shed 10 bases, and the junction held 13 bases outside the gene matches. The CDR3 runs to 16 residues. Germline loops: CDR1 SGHAT, CDR2 FQNNGV. The CDR3 bases are TGTGCCAGCAGCTTACCCTCCACAGGGGAGATGGGAAAACTGTTTTTT. This sequence encodes CASSLPSTGEMGKLFF. The whole variable domain, filled in from reference TRBV11-2 and TRBJ1-4, reads EAGVAQSPRYKIIEKRQSVAFWCNPISGHATLYWYQQILGQGPKLLIQFQNNGVVDDSQLPKDRFSAERLKGVDSTLKIQPAKLEDSAVYLCASSLPSTGEMGKLFFGSGTQLSVL.

V is TRBV27 and J is TRBJ1-5; TRBD1 matches at 7 bases. J gave up 9 bases and V 6 bases, and 14 bases lay outside the gene matches. The germline CDR1 and CDR2 sequences are MNHEY and SMNVEV (reference sequence). This CDR3 is 15 amino acids long. The CDR3, as DNA: TGTGCCAGCAGCGCTAAGGGACAGTATGGAGGGCCCCAGCATTTT. Translated: CASSAKGQYGGPQHF.

This clone has a single count. The gene calls are TRBV4-1 and TRBJ2-3, with TRBD1 matching 7 bases. The ends lost 8 bases at V and 2 bases at J; junction bases unmatched: 7. The CDR3 extends over 14 amino acids. Per the germline V gene, CDR1 is MGHRA and CDR2 is YSYEKL. The CDR3 nucleotides read TGCGCCAGCGGCCGGACAGGACTCACAGATACGCAGTATTTT. Translated: CASGRTGLTDTQYF.

V and J are TRBV7-6 and TRBJ1-1; 12 bases align to TRBD1. Looked up from germline, CDR1 is SGHVS and CDR2 is FNYEAQ. V shed 3 bases, J shed 5 bases, and the junction held 7 bases outside the gene matches. This CDR3 spans 16 amino acids. The CDR3 region has the DNA TGTGCCAGCAGCTTTTTGGGACAGGGGGCTTATACTGAAGCTTTCTTT. Amino acids: CASSFLGQGAYTEAFF.

The chain is built from TRBV19 and TRBJ2-7; D gene uncertain. CDR1 is LNHDA, CDR2 SQIVND, per germline (reference sequence). Between the trimmed V and J ends, which lost 3 bases and 0 bases, there was a span of 9 bases. The CDR3 has 14 amino acids. The CDR3 DNA is TGTGCCAGTAGTATGGTAGTGAGCTCCTACGAGCAGTACTTC. Encoded protein: CASSMVVSSYEQYF.

The chain recombines TRBV5-4 with TRBJ2-2, with a possible D match to TRBD1 (5 bases). V was clipped by 5 bases and J by 4 bases, with 21 bases between them. This CDR3 has 17 amino acids. CDR1 and CDR2 (germline): SGHNT, YYREEE (reference sequence). CDR3 coding DNA: TGTGCCAGCAGTCGCCGCGCCTCAGGGATGGGCACCGGGGAGCTGTTTTTT. This translates into CASSRRASGMGTGELFF.

This chain connects TRBV27 to TRBJ1-6; D is possibly TRBD1 (5 bases). Per the germline V gene, CDR1 is MNHEY and CDR2 is SMNVEV (reference sequence). Between the trimmed V and J ends, which lost 9 bases and 13 bases, there was a span of 19 bases. This CDR3 has 13 amino acids. CDR3 protein: CASRSGGVIPLHF. CDR3 nucleotide sequence: TGTGCCAGTCGGTCGGGGGGTGTAATCCCCCTCCACTTT.

The chain links TRBV5-4 to TRBJ2-4; 8 positions match TRBD1. The CDR3 has 13 amino acids. Per germline, CDR1 SGHNT and CDR2 YYREEE (reference sequence). V lost 5 bases and J lost 5; bases outside the gene matches: 3. The CDR3 DNA reads TGTGCCAGCAGTCAGACAGGGGAAAACATTCAGTACTTC. This codes for CASSQTGENIQYF.

V usage is TRBV3-1 (or the pseudogene TRBV3-2) and J usage is TRBJ2-1; 11 nucleotides match TRBD2. Trimming cost V 0 bases and J 2 bases; bases outside gene matches: 6. The CDR3 sequence is 18 residues long. Germline V gene sequence: CDR1 LGHDT, CDR2 YNNKEL (reference sequence). This CDR3 reads CASSQEGIAGGPYNEQFF. CDR3 DNA: TGTGCCAGCAGCCAAGAGGGAATAGCGGGAGGGCCCTACAATGAGCAGTTCTTC.

The chain uses TRBV15 and TRBJ1-6; 9 positions match TRBD1. The CDR3 totals 16 residues. Germline values: CDR1 LNHNV, CDR2 YYDKDF (reference sequence). Losses at the gene ends were 7 bases for V and 3 bases for J; bases not matched to a gene: 7. CDR3 sequence (DNA): TGTGCCACCAATTCTGGGGGACAGGGCTATAATTCACCCCTCCACTTT. Protein sequence: CATNSGGQGYNSPLHF.

This chain uses TRBV27 with TRBJ1-5; 7 bases agree with TRBD1. The CDR3 has 16 residues. The germline V gene has CDR1 MNHEY and CDR2 SMNVEV (reference sequence). The V gene end was trimmed by 4 bases and the J gene end by 9 bases; junction bases not matched to a gene: 15. DNA for the CDR3: TGTGCCAGCAGTTCCTCCGGACAGGTTCGTGGTTGGCCCCAGCATTTT. It is translated as CASSSSGQVRGWPQHF.

There are a few counts of this clone. Other DNA sequences within the sample encode an identical CDR3. V is TRBV7-2 and J is TRBJ1-2; D is uncertain. Trimming shortened V by 6 bases and J by 4 bases, and 12 bases separated the two germline ends. Looked up from germline, CDR1 is SGHTA and CDR2 is FQGNSA. The CDR3 is made up of 13 amino acids. CDR3 amino acids: CASRPQVLYGYTF. DNA for the CDR3: TGTGCCAGCAGGCCGCAAGTCCTCTATGGCTACACCTTC.

The chain has TRBV6-4 and TRBJ2-3, with D tentatively TRBD2 (5 bases). CDR1 and CDR2 from the germline V gene are MRHNA and SNTAGT. This CDR3 region has 13 residues. V lost 2 bases to trimming and J lost 2 bases, with 5 bases between them. The CDR3 DNA follows: TGTGCCAGCAGTGACCTAGCCACAGATACGCAGTATTTT. Amino acids: CASSDLATDTQYF.

CDR3 in amino acids: CASLVRETQYF. DNA of the CDR3: TGTGCCAGCCTAGTCCGAGAGACCCAGTACTTC. The rearrangement links TRBV2 to TRBJ2-5; D is undetermined. V was trimmed by 8 bases and J by 4 bases, leaving 8 bases between them. Germline V CDR1 and CDR2: SNHLY, FYNNEI. The CDR3 covers 11 residues.

The chain recombines TRBV7-3 with TRBJ1-2; tentative D call: TRBD1 (6 bases). The length of the CDR3 is 17 residues. Germline lookup yields CDR1 SGHTA and CDR2 FQGTGA. V lost 5 bases to trimming and J lost 7 bases, with 26 bases between them. CDR3 residues: CASSPQGSDGGISGYTF. The CDR3 nucleotides read TGTGCCAGCAGCCCCCAGGGGTCGGACGGGGGAATAAGTGGCTACACCTTC.

The rearrangement uses TRBV12-3 or TRBV12-4 and TRBJ2-2, with D uncertain. The V end was cut by 10 bases, the J end by 7 bases, with 16 bases between. CDR3 size: 13 residues. CDR3 sequence: CATSTTLLGELFF. The CDR3 coding sequence is TGTGCCACAAGTACGACTTTGCTCGGGGAGCTGTTTTTT.